A selection of T cell receptor beta chains follows, all from one sample in a study of identical twins. In TCRdb, the 5' RACE reads were re-called with MiXCR into one record per CDR3 protein. The sample includes 400,000 to 550,000 distinct CDR3 sequences, around an eighth of them seen just once. These sequences were also reported in another study, on yellow fever vaccine responses in identical twins.

The source material was CD4+ T cells sorted from blood. These receptors were collected from a woman younger than 30 in good health. CDR3s include the opening cysteine and the closing phenylalanine or tryptophan.

j_call v_call cdr3_aa
TRBJ2-3 TRBV20-1 CSARDESGGLPSTDTQYF
TRBJ2-2 TRBV28 CASSFDVFSLVTGELFF
TRBJ2-7 TRBV10-3 CAISRTSGSYEQYF
TRBJ2-7 TRBV5-5 CASTPLVAGGSYEQYF
TRBJ2-7 TRBV7-2 CASSLAPRGGYEQYF
TRBJ2-4 TRBV7-2 CASSLIGGVKNIQYF
TRBJ2-1 TRBV20-1 CSARDRTGGSSYNEQFF
TRBJ2-7 TRBV7-8 CASSLALASGAPYEQYF
TRBJ2-7 TRBV5-6 CASSLAGRVGEQYF
TRBJ1-1 TRBV7-5 CGSVPPAKGDMNTEAFF
TRBJ1-4 TRBV29-1 CSVEDRGEKLFF